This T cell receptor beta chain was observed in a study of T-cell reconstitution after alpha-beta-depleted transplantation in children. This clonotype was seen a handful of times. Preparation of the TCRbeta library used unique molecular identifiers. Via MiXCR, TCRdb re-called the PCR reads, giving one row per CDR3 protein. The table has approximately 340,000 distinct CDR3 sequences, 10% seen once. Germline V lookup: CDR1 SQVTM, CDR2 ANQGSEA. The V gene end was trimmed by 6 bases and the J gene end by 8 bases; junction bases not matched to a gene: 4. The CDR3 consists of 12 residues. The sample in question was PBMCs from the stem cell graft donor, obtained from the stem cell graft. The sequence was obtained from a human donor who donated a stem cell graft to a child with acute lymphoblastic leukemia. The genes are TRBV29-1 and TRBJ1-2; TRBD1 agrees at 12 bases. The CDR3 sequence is CSVAGTGGGYTF. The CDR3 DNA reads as TGCAGCGTGGCCGGGACAGGGGGCGGCTACACCTTC. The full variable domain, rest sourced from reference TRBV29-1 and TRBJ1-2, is SAVISQKPSRDICQRGTSLTIQCQVDSQVTMMFWYRQQPGQSLTLIATANQGSEATYESGFVIDKFPISRPNLTFSTLTVSNMSPEDSSIYLCSVAGTGGGYTFGSGTRLTVV.